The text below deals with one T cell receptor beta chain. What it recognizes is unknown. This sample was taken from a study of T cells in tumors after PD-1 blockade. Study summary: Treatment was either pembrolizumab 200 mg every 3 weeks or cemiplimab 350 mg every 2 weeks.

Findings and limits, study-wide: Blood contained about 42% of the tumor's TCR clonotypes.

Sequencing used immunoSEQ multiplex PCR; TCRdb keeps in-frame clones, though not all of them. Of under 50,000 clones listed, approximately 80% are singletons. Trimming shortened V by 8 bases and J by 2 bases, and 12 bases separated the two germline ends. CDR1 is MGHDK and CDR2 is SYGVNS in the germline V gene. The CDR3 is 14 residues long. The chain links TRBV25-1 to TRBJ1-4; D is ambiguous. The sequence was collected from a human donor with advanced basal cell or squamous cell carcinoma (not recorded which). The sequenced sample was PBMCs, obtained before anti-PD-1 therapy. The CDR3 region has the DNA TGTGCCAGCGGAGAATGGGTTACTAATGAAAAACTGTTTTTT. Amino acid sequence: CASGEWVTNEKLFF.